This passage covers 27 T cell receptor beta chains from one sample sequenced in a study of blood T cell repertoires in COVID-19. Data came from immunoSEQ multiplex PCR; TCRdb stores just in-frame clones and leaves some out. This table has approximately 50,000 clones, 81% appearing once. Sequencing was carried out using peripheral blood. The receptors originated from a woman older than 75 with COVID-19, enrolled during active disease.

This clone was seen only once. This chain uses TRBV3-1 (or the pseudogene TRBV3-2) with TRBJ2-5, with D maybe TRBD1 (5 bases). The CDR3 spans 15 residues. With 0 bases removed from V and 2 bases from J, the gap between germline ends came to 10 bases. In germline, CDR1 is LGHDT, CDR2 YNNKEL (reference sequence). The CDR3 sequence: CASSQDRGVQETQYF. The DNA for the CDR3 is TGTGCCAGCAGCCAAGATAGGGGCGTTCAAGAGACCCAGTACTTC.

This clone was seen once. The chain recombines TRBV7-9 with TRBJ2-7; 8 bases match TRBD2. Germline CDR1 reads SEHNR; CDR2 reads FQNEAQ (reference sequence). CDR3 size: 16 residues. Germline trimming cut 2 bases from V and 4 bases from J; bases unmatched to any gene: 10. CDR3 protein: CASSLSGLGGGYEQYF. In DNA form, the CDR3 reads TGTGCCAGCAGCTTATCGGGACTAGGAGGGGGGTACGAGCAGTACTTC.

V is TRBV5-4 and J is TRBJ1-2, with 10 bases identical to TRBD1. The CDR3 runs 15 residues. Germline V gives CDR1 SGHNT, CDR2 YYREEE (reference sequence). Trimming removed 4 bases from V and 4 bases from J; junction bases left unmatched: 7. CDR3 in DNA: TGTGCCAGCAGCAAGCCCGGGACAGGGGCCTATGGCTACACCTTC. Translation gives CASSKPGTGAYGYTF.

The chain employs TRBV6-6 and TRBJ2-7; 10 bases are a match to TRBD2. Germline-derived CDR1 and CDR2 are MNHNY and SVGAGI (reference sequence). Unmatched junction bases numbered 13, after V lost 6 bases and J lost 5 bases. The CDR3 covers 16 residues. CDR3 bases: TGTGCCAGCAGGACAACTCTAGCGGGAGACCGCCACGAGCAGTACTTC. Translation: CASRTTLAGDRHEQYF.

This sequence joins TRBV30 and TRBJ2-2; no reliable D call. CDR3 length: 12 amino acids. Germline loops: CDR1 GTSNPN, CDR2 SVGIG (reference sequence). Trimming cost V 3 bases and J 6 bases, with 8 bases left between them. CDR3 residues: CAWRRLAGELFF. CDR3 nucleotide sequence: TGTGCCTGGAGGAGGCTCGCCGGGGAGCTGTTTTTT.

The chain couples TRBV2 to TRBJ1-1; D perhaps matches TRBD1 (6 bases). Germline V lookup: CDR1 SNHLY, CDR2 FYNNEI. The CDR3 is 12 residues long. With 5 bases removed from V and 10 bases from J, the gap between germline ends came to 14 bases. The CDR3 DNA sequence: TGTGCCAGCAGTCTTACAGGGCTAGGAGCTTTCTTT. Its protein product is CASSLTGLGAFF.

This chain links TRBV30 with TRBJ1-3; D call uncertain. With 2 bases removed from V and 7 bases from J, the gap between germline ends came to 9 bases. This CDR3 has 12 amino acids. Per germline, CDR1 GTSNPN and CDR2 SVGIG (reference sequence). The DNA of the CDR3 is TGTGCCTGGAGTTCTTCCGGGAACACCATATATTTT. Protein product: CAWSSSGNTIYF. Combining the CDR3 with reference TRBV30 and TRBJ1-3 gives the whole variable domain SQTIHQWPATLVQPVGSPLSLECTVEGTSNPNLYWYRQAAGRGLQLLFYSVGIGQISSEVPQNLSASRPQDRQFILSSKKLLLSDSGFYLCAWSSSGNTIYFGEGSWLTVV.

The chain uses TRBV6-5 and TRBJ2-7; no clear D gene. Per the germline V gene, CDR1 is MNHEY and CDR2 is SVGAGI. CDR3 length equals 14 residues. V was trimmed by 0 bases and J by 2 bases, leaving 8 bases between them. The CDR3 spells CASSYSRSAYEQYF. The CDR3 DNA follows: TGTGCCAGCAGTTACTCGAGGTCCGCCTACGAGCAGTACTTC.

The J gene is TRBJ1-2, the V gene TRBV29-1; 7 bases are shared with TRBD1. The CDR3 is 11 amino acids. Trimming cost V 7 bases and J 6 bases; bases outside gene matches: 5. CDR1 is SQVTM and CDR2 is ANQGSEA in the germline V gene. The CDR3 is CSGLRGHGYTF. The CDR3, as DNA: TGCAGCGGCCTGAGGGGGCATGGCTACACCTTC.

A few counts support this clone. The chain links TRBV9 to TRBJ2-3; 11 bases match TRBD2. CDR1 is SGDLS and CDR2 is YYNGEE in the germline V gene. CDR3 length: 17 residues. Unmatched junction bases numbered 8, after V lost 3 bases and J lost 2 bases. The CDR3 DNA is TGTGCCAGCAGCGGTAATATAGCGGGAGGGCTCACAGATACGCAGTATTTT. It encodes CASSGNIAGGLTDTQYF.

The chain joins TRBV5-1 to TRBJ2-4, with a tentative D call TRBD1 (6 bases). The germline V gene encodes CDR1 SGHRS and CDR2 YFSETQ. Trimming pared 4 bases from V and 6 bases from J, leaving 17 bases between. The CDR3 loop spans 15 amino acids. The CDR3 DNA follows: TGCGCCAGCAGCGCTCGGGACAAAGATACAAACATTCAGTACTTC. This sequence encodes CASSARDKDTNIQYF.

The chain is built from TRBV28 and TRBJ2-2; D gene ambiguous. Germline V gene lookup returns CDR1 MDHEN and CDR2 SYDVKM. V lost 5 bases and J lost 0, with 10 bases in between. The CDR3 loop spans 15 amino acids. The CDR3 nucleotides read TGTGCCAGCAGTCCAGGTTCGGCGAACACCGGGGAGCTGTTTTTT. It encodes CASSPGSANTGELFF.

The chain combines TRBV14 with TRBJ2-5, with D possibly matching TRBD2 (6 bases). V lost 4 bases and J lost 5, with 14 bases in between. CDR3 length: 14 amino acids. CDR1 is SGHDN, CDR2 FVKESK, per germline. For the CDR3, the DNA is TGTGCCAGCAGCCGACTAGACGGGCTGGAGACCCAGTACTTC. Its protein is CASSRLDGLETQYF. Drawing the rest from reference TRBV14 and TRBJ2-5, the complete variable domain is EAGVTQFPSHSVIEKGQTVTLRCDPISGHDNLYWYRRVMGKEIKFLLHFVKESKQDESGMPNNRFLAERTGGTYSTLKVQPAELEDSGVYFCASSRLDGLETQYFGPGTRLLVL.

A single count supports this clone. V and J are TRBV30 and TRBJ1-3; 9 bases agree with TRBD1. Germline CDR1 and CDR2: GTSNPN and SVGIG (reference sequence). The CDR3 extends over 17 amino acids. The V gene end was trimmed by 1 base and the J gene end by 0 bases; junction bases not matched to a gene: 7. The CDR3 DNA reads TGTGCCTGGAGTGGGGGTTGGACAGGGGCCTCTGGAAACACCATATATTTT. This codes for CAWSGGWTGASGNTIYF.

The gene calls are TRBV5-1 and TRBJ2-3; 11 bases fit TRBD2. The CDR3 runs to 17 residues. Trimming removed 4 bases from V and 1 base from J; junction bases left unmatched: 8. Germline assignment: CDR1 SGHRS and CDR2 YFSETQ. DNA for the CDR3: TGCGCCAGCAGCCCAGGACTAGCGGGTTATCGCACAGATACGCAGTATTTT. Translating gives CASSPGLAGYRTDTQYF.

The V and J genes are TRBV30 and TRBJ2-5, with 7 bases matching TRBD2. Germline loops: CDR1 GTSNPN, CDR2 SVGIG (reference sequence). V lost 2 bases to trimming and J lost 1 base; unmatched junction nucleotides: 13. CDR3 size: 17 residues. The CDR3 DNA follows: TGTGCCTGGAGTCCAGAGCGGGGTTGGGGCGGCCAAGAGACCCAGTACTTC. It encodes CAWSPERGWGGQETQYF. The full variable domain, its missing parts supplied by reference TRBV30 and TRBJ2-5, is SQTIHQWPATLVQPVGSPLSLECTVEGTSNPNLYWYRQAAGRGLQLLFYSVGIGQISSEVPQNLSASRPQDRQFILSSKKLLLSDSGFYLCAWSPERGWGGQETQYFGPGTRLLVL.

The V gene is TRBV11-2, the J gene TRBJ2-1; 14 nucleotides line up with TRBD2. With 7 bases clipped from V and 7 bases from J, the junction kept 15 bases outside the gene matches. Germline lookup yields CDR1 SGHAT and CDR2 FQNNGV. This CDR3 comprises 18 residues. The CDR3 sequence: CASTLSGTSGSIGNEQFF. The DNA of the CDR3 is TGTGCCAGCACCCTATCCGGGACTAGCGGGAGTATAGGGAATGAGCAGTTCTTC.

The V and J genes are TRBV5-5 and TRBJ1-6; perhaps TRBD1 as D (6 bases). Trimming removed 1 base at V and 0 bases at J, with 14 bases between. The CDR3 runs to 18 residues. CDR1 and CDR2 from the germline V gene are SGHKS and YYEKEE (reference sequence). CDR3: CASSLFATGSSYNSPLHF. The CDR3 nucleotides are TGTGCCAGCAGCTTGTTTGCTACAGGGAGCTCCTATAATTCACCCCTCCACTTT.

V is TRBV4-1 and J is TRBJ2-1; D gene ambiguous. In germline, CDR1 is MGHRA, CDR2 YSYEKL. The ends were cut back, 0 bases at V and 6 bases at J, with 12 bases in the middle. The CDR3 is 15 residues long. For the CDR3, the DNA is TGCGCCAGCAGCCAAGAGACCGCGGTTCTCAATGAGCAGTTCTTC. The encoded protein is CASSQETAVLNEQFF.

The V call is TRBV6-5, the J call TRBJ2-5; TRBD2 aligns across 7 bases. The trim removed 10 bases at V and 5 bases at J, leaving 10 bases unmatched. From germline, CDR1 is MNHEY and CDR2 SVGAGI. The CDR3 contains 13 residues. The CDR3 DNA sequence: TGTGCCACCCGTAGCGGGTCGAAGGAGACCCAGTACTTC. Protein product: CATRSGSKETQYF.

This clone appeared a single time. J is TRBJ2-1 and V is TRBV29-1; 9 positions agree with TRBD1. V trimming: 7 bases; J trimming: 4 bases; junction bases outside the gene matches: 8. The CDR3 covers 14 residues. Germline V gene sequence: CDR1 SQVTM, CDR2 ANQGSEA. Written as DNA, the CDR3 is TGCAGCGCCAAGGGACAGGGTGATTACAATGAGCAGTTCTTC. This gives the protein CSAKGQGDYNEQFF.

The V gene is TRBV5-1, the J gene TRBJ1-3; D call uncertain. The CDR3 contains 14 residues. Trimming left V 4 bases short and J 0 bases short, with 8 bases between. The germline V gene encodes CDR1 SGHRS and CDR2 YFSETQ. As DNA, the CDR3 is TGCGCCAGCAGCAAAGACAACTCTGGAAACACCATATATTTT. Translation: CASSKDNSGNTIYF.

The rearrangement joins TRBV6-5 to TRBJ2-7; 10 nucleotides align to TRBD2. The V segment lost 7 bases and the J segment 4 bases; nucleotides outside the gene matches: 4. Germline V CDR1 and CDR2: MNHEY, SVGAGI. CDR3 size: 13 residues. The CDR3 reads CASNLAGDYEQYF. The CDR3 DNA follows: TGTGCCAGCAATCTAGCGGGAGATTACGAGCAGTACTTC.

V usage is TRBV5-6 and J usage is TRBJ1-5; 9 bases are a match to TRBD1. Per the germline V gene, CDR1 is SGHDT and CDR2 is YYEEEE. CDR3 length: 17 residues. V dropped 4 bases and J dropped 4; count of bases not matched to a gene: 12. The DNA of the CDR3 is TGTGCCAGCAGCCTGGGGAGACAGGGGGGCATTAATCAGCCCCAGCATTTT. It specifies CASSLGRQGGINQPQHF.

J is TRBJ1-3 and V is TRBV7-9, with 7 bases lining up with TRBD1. J was trimmed by 6 bases and V by 1 base; bases with no gene match: 3. CDR3 length: 14 residues. The germline CDR1 and CDR2 sequences are SEHNR and FQNEAQ (reference sequence). CDR3 bases: TGTGCCAGCAGCTTAGGGGACAGCACAAACACCATATATTTT. Translated, it gives CASSLGDSTNTIYF. The full variable domain, with the rest looked up from reference TRBV7-9 and TRBJ1-3, is DTGVSQNPRHKITKRGQNVTFRCDPISEHNRLYWYRQTLGQGPEFLTYFQNEAQLEKSRLLSDRFSAERPKGSFSTLEIQRTEQGDSAMYLCASSLGDSTNTIYFGEGSWLTVV.

V is TRBV3-1 (or the pseudogene TRBV3-2) and J is TRBJ2-1; 11 positions match TRBD2. CDR1 is LGHDT, CDR2 YNNKEL, per germline (reference sequence). The V and J ends lost 3 bases and 7 bases, in that order; junction bases with no gene match: 14. The CDR3 spans 18 residues. This chain's CDR3 is CASSHGLAGVRGANEQFF. CDR3 coding DNA: TGTGCCAGCAGCCACGGACTAGCGGGCGTAAGAGGAGCAAATGAGCAGTTCTTC.

The rearrangement links TRBV3-1 (or the pseudogene TRBV3-2) to TRBJ2-6, with D unclear. The CDR3 has 13 amino acids. Per the germline V gene, CDR1 is LGHDT and CDR2 is YNNKEL (reference sequence). The V and J ends lost 4 bases and 4 bases respectively, with 5 bases between them. This chain's CDR3 is CASSLQGANVLTF. CDR3 nucleotides: TGTGCCAGCAGCCTACAGGGGGCCAACGTCCTGACTTTC.